This T cell receptor beta chain was sequenced in a study of CDR3 diversity in severe acne. TCRdb itself ran the PCR reads through MiXCR, one entry per CDR3 protein. The sample shows approximately 80,000 distinct CDR3 sequences, about 54% of them seen only once. The CDR3 runs to 17 residues. With 0 bases clipped from V and 0 bases from J, the junction kept 4 bases outside the gene matches. Germline V gene data show CDR1 as SGDLS and CDR2 as YYNGEE. This clonotype came up many times. The sequenced material came from blood. The chain has TRBV9 and TRBJ2-5; 11 bases match TRBD2. This clonotype was obtained from a male donor in good health, without acne. The CDR3 DNA sequence: TGTGCCAGCAGCGTAGGACTAGCGGGGCCGTACCAAGAGACCCAGTACTTC. As protein: CASSVGLAGPYQETQYF.